The following is a TCR beta chain sequence with its context. Its target is unknown. cDNA specific to TCR beta was made from about 550 ng of total RNA, with a constant-region primer employed for priming. Libraries of TCR beta came from three nested multiplex PCR rounds with slightly modified ARM-PCR. The first two PCR rounds used TRBV1-TRBV30 forward primers with a C-beta reverse primer, approximately 11 cycles each. Using its own MiXCR run on the multiplex PCR reads, TCRdb lists one record per CDR3 protein. The table records roughly 100,000 distinct CDR3 sequences, around 71% of them present only once. For each extraction, RNA and DNA were obtained together from around 18-30 mg of unsorted bulk tissue. The data belong to a study of tumor-infiltrating lymphocytes in primary liver carcinoma. The overall study: These were node-negative, non-metastatic T1-T3 tumors of roughly 4 to 11 cm.

Overall study findings and caveats: Tumors carried a top-250-clone fraction significantly exceeding that of blood (p = 0.039). Between tumor regions, pairs overlapped more than tumor-adjacent and tumor-blood pairs did.

Trimming stripped 7 bases from V and 4 bases from J, with 23 bases between. CDR3 length: 17 residues. Germline V CDR1 and CDR2: MNHNY, SVGAGI (reference sequence). The sample consisted of liver tumor tissue from sampling region 2. The subset was: tumor region T2, inferior pole. The chain uses TRBV6-6 and TRBJ2-4; D is tentatively TRBD1 or TRBD2 (5 bases each). This TCR came from a woman in her fifties or sixties with primary liver carcinoma and hepatitis B virus infection. Here the CDR3 reads CASIGRAGILAKNIQYF. Written as DNA, the CDR3 is TGTGCCAGCATTGGACGGGCAGGGATCCTAGCTAAAAACATTCAGTACTTC.